This TCR beta chain is from a study of shared clonotypes between healthy human individuals (dated by TCRdb to about 2020). For the wider study: A couple of women and a few men aged 18 to 49 years were included in the cohort. Per donor, three plates each were used for CD4 naive and CD4 memory, two for CD8 naive, and one for CD8 memory. To estimate repertoire size and how much clonotype sharing occurs between individuals, the study deeply sequenced the blood TCR repertoires of several healthy adults. Different laboratories and diverse techniques were used to prepare libraries and sequence TCR repertoires, to increase sequencing depth and limit assay-specific biases. Each donor's leukapheresis produced roughly between roughly 0.94 and 9.5 billion PBMCs.

General findings and caveats noted by the study authors: Sampling was restricted to blood, and TCR repertoires in tissues likely differ from the TCR repertoires found in blood. Larger estimated clonotype richness was generally found for naive subsets than for memory subsets. Compared with non-shared clonotypes, the clonotypes found in all four sorted-subset donors had higher generation probabilities. When a handful of donors were compared, the shared fraction of clonotypes was around 5% for naive CD4, roughly 3.3% for naive CD8, about 2.5% for memory CD4, and roughly 0.43% for memory CD8. The small number of donors limited the genetic and exposure-history diversity represented. Pairwise subsampling led to the expectation that sequencing depth would affect the degree of clonotype sharing among donors. Even with the large sequencing depth, rarefaction of the sorted-subset datasets indicated that sequencing was incomplete.

Using the deep immunoSEQ assay, TCR CDR3 regions were amplified from genomic DNA by multiplex PCR. Extracted genomic DNA from each cell subset was distributed evenly across all wells of several immunoSEQ 96-well plates, and each plate was treated as a replicate. For sorted subsets, around 200 ng genomic DNA, equal to approximately 30,000 T cell genomes, was loaded into each replicate PCR. Purified libraries were quantified with a Qubit 3.0 fluorometer, sized on a Bioanalyzer 2100, and re-quantified with the KAPA Library Quantification kit. A separate single-read 150-cycle Illumina NextSeq 550 flow cell was used to sequence each immunoSEQ 96-well plate. Per the authors' processing: The immunoSEQ output contained only junctional sequences without quality scores, so filtering could not match that applied to full-length reads. To assign V/J genes and CDR3, sequences were annotated against IMGT germline references using PyIR, a Python wrapper for IgBLAST v1.9. Reads were removed for weak V/J assignments (E-value above 1e-6), missing CDR3, stop codons, out-of-frame junctions, or ambiguous translated residues. V3J clonotypes were defined as sequences sharing an identical inferred V gene, J gene, and CDR3 amino acid sequence. The percentage overlap between two repertoires was calculated by dividing the number of shared unique clonotypes by the size of the smaller repertoire. Richness of each repertoire was evaluated using RTK rarefaction, the Chao1 estimator, and Recon v2.1 estimates of unobserved clonotypes. For all TCRbeta clonotypes obtained by the gDNA method from a few donors, generation probabilities were computed with OLGA. The clones in this table, taken by TCRdb from immuneACCESS, are in-frame only. Not every clone is retained; where verified, under half of the shortfall comes from an unresolved V gene, and the cause of the rest is unknown. For V, J and clone size, that table is used; D and trimming come from the DNA. Across this sample there are under 2,000,000 clones, with approximately 94% seen only once. The top ten hold around 1.2% of the sample.

The germline V gene (reference sequence) specifies SEHNR as CDR1 and FQNEAQ as CDR2. Trimming takes 5 bases from V and 1 base from J, and the germline ends sit 9 bases apart. The CDR3, from cysteine to phenylalanine, totals 13 residues. This entry keeps only the CDR3 DNA: 39 bases, framed from base 1. CD8 naive samples consisted of CD45RO-negative cells that were positively selected for CCR7, yielding a CD45RA+CCR7+ population without TemRA cells. Healthy HIV-negative adults with no recently reported acute infections or vaccinations were included as donors. All donors were Caucasian adults living in Nashville, Tennessee, USA. After blood collection by leukapheresis, PBMCs were isolated using Ficoll-Histopaque density gradient centrifugation and then cryopreserved in the vapor phase of liquid nitrogen. Analytical flow cytometry was used to check the purity and quantity of every magnetically sorted T cell population. Genomic DNA was isolated from each sorted fraction and quantified by UV absorbance on a Nanodrop 2000c.

Note on this clone: Its cognate antigen has yet to be identified. No base-level quality is on record; no much larger clone is a single base apart. This sample also contains other DNA sequences that code for the same CDR3.

The receptor was derived from a man younger than 35 in good health. In this chain, TRBV7-9 is recombined with TRBJ2-7; the D gene may be TRBD1 or TRBD2, since each aligns over 5 bases. The sequenced material came from naive CD8+ T cells sorted from blood. Taken with the paper, the label for cell subset or site translates to: CD45RA+CCR7+. The DNA sequence is as follows: TGTGCCAGCAGCCCGAGGGGATCCTACGAGCAGTACTTC. This yields the protein CASSPRGSYEQYF.